The rows below give T cell receptor beta chains drawn from one sample of a study of OX40 agonist ivuxolimab in advanced cancers. Assay used: immunoSEQ multiplex PCR; TCRdb lists only in-frame clones, some missing. In the table there are around 30,000 clones, roughly nine tenths of which are singletons. This specimen consisted of CD4+ or CD8+ T cells sorted from blood, obtained in a trial of the OX40 agonist ivuxolimab. The receptor set was obtained from an adult with an advanced solid tumor such as melanoma, head and neck, liver or kidney cancer. Each CDR3 is given with its conserved first and last residue. A D gene is named only where the DNA matches it firmly. Clone size is given for some rows only: seen once, a few or many times, or a class if the clone is expanded.

CDR3 protein: CASSVRDGDQPQHF; CDR3 DNA: TGTGCCAGCAGCGTAAGGGATGGGGATCAGCCCCAGCATTTT; V gene: TRBV9; D gene: NA; clone size: NA; J gene: TRBJ1-5
CDR3 protein: CASSPTSGPSYEQYF; CDR3 DNA: TGTGCCAGCAGCCCCACTAGCGGCCCATCCTACGAGCAGTACTTC; V gene: TRBV9; D gene: TRBD2; clone size: NA; J gene: TRBJ2-7
CDR3 protein: CASTPDGSSYEQYF; CDR3 DNA: TGTGCCAGCACCCCGGACGGGAGCTCCTACGAGCAGTACTTC; V gene: TRBV9; D gene: NA; clone size: NA; J gene: TRBJ2-7
CDR3 protein: CASSSEGLRGEQFF; CDR3 DNA: TGTGCCAGCAGCTCGGAGGGGTTACGGGGAGAGCAGTTCTTC; V gene: TRBV11-2; D gene: NA; clone size: NA; J gene: TRBJ2-1
CDR3 protein: CASSERQGALLQHF; CDR3 DNA: TGTGCCAGCAGTGAGAGGCAGGGGGCCCTCTTACAGCATTTT; V gene: TRBV2; D gene: TRBD1; clone size: once; J gene: TRBJ1-5
CDR3 protein: CASSPDSYNEQFF; CDR3 DNA: TGTGCCAGCTCACCCGACAGCTACAATGAGCAGTTCTTC; V gene: TRBV18; D gene: NA; clone size: NA; J gene: TRBJ2-1
CDR3 protein: CASSTGGYGYTF; CDR3 DNA: TGCGCCAGCAGCACAGGAGGCTATGGCTACACCTTC; V gene: TRBV10-2; D gene: NA; clone size: NA; J gene: TRBJ1-2
CDR3 protein: CASRLFRGDYNTGELFF; CDR3 DNA: TGTGCAAGTCGCCTATTTAGGGGAGACTACAACACCGGGGAGCTGTTTTTT; V gene: TRBV12-2; D gene: NA; clone size: few; J gene: TRBJ2-2
CDR3 protein: CASSEMGQSSTDTQYF; CDR3 DNA: TGTGCCAGCAGCGAGATGGGGCAGAGCAGCACAGATACGCAGTATTTT; V gene: TRBV9; D gene: NA; clone size: NA; J gene: TRBJ2-3
CDR3 protein: CASSIGGYNEQFF; CDR3 DNA: TGTGCCAGTAGTATTGGAGGCTACAATGAGCAGTTCTTC; V gene: TRBV19; D gene: NA; clone size: NA; J gene: TRBJ2-1
CDR3 protein: CASSLDPGTGLRKLFF; CDR3 DNA: TGTGCCAGCAGCTTAGACCCCGGGACAGGGTTAAGGAAACTGTTTTTT; V gene: TRBV7-6; D gene: TRBD1; clone size: NA; J gene: TRBJ1-4
CDR3 protein: CASIGSGRDTQYF; CDR3 DNA: TGTGCCAGCATTGGGAGTGGCCGAGATACGCAGTATTTT; V gene: TRBV7-8; D gene: NA; clone size: NA; J gene: TRBJ2-3
CDR3 protein: CASSLIGGEQYF; CDR3 DNA: TGTGCCAGCAGCTTGATAGGGGGCGAGCAGTACTTC; V gene: TRBV7-9; D gene: NA; clone size: NA; J gene: TRBJ2-7
CDR3 protein: CATSLYQETQYF; CDR3 DNA: TGTGCGACCAGCCTTTACCAAGAGACCCAGTACTTC; V gene: TRBV2; D gene: NA; clone size: NA; J gene: TRBJ2-5
CDR3 protein: CASSLVVAGGAGTGELFF; CDR3 DNA: TGTGCCAGCAGCTTAGTAGTAGCGGGAGGGGCCGGGACCGGGGAGCTGTTTTTT; V gene: TRBV11-2; D gene: TRBD2; clone size: NA; J gene: TRBJ2-2
CDR3 protein: CASSFGANEQFF; CDR3 DNA: TGTGCCAGCAGCTTTGGGGCCAATGAGCAGTTCTTC; V gene: TRBV11-2; D gene: NA; clone size: NA; J gene: TRBJ2-1
CDR3 protein: CASSNLNSPLHF; CDR3 DNA: TGTGCCAGCAGTAACCTTAATTCACCCCTCCACTTT; V gene: TRBV27; D gene: NA; clone size: NA; J gene: TRBJ1-6
CDR3 protein: CAIGLGSYNEQFF; CDR3 DNA: TGTGCCATCGGGCTAGGATCCTACAATGAGCAGTTCTTC; V gene: TRBV4-2; D gene: NA; clone size: NA; J gene: TRBJ2-1
CDR3 protein: CATLRGGSEAFF; CDR3 DNA: TGTGCCACCCTGAGGGGGGGCAGTGAAGCTTTCTTT; V gene: TRBV19; D gene: NA; clone size: NA; J gene: TRBJ1-1
CDR3 protein: CASSLERQTGANVLTF; CDR3 DNA: TGTGCCAGCAGCTTAGAAAGGCAGACTGGGGCCAACGTCCTGACTTTC; V gene: TRBV7-8; D gene: NA; clone size: NA; J gene: TRBJ2-6
CDR3 protein: CSVEEGSYGYTF; CDR3 DNA: TGCAGCGTTGAGGAGGGATCCTATGGCTACACCTTC; V gene: TRBV29-1; D gene: NA; clone size: NA; J gene: TRBJ1-2
CDR3 protein: CASRITSGGADTQYF; CDR3 DNA: TGCGCCAGCAGAATAACTAGCGGGGGCGCAGATACGCAGTATTTT; V gene: TRBV5-1; D gene: TRBD2; clone size: NA; J gene: TRBJ2-3
CDR3 protein: CASLLWKTDRDYEQYF; CDR3 DNA: TGTGCCAGCCTCCTATGGAAGACGGACCGAGACTACGAGCAGTACTTC; V gene: TRBV2; D gene: NA; clone size: NA; J gene: TRBJ2-7
CDR3 protein: CSVLDRETSYEQYF; CDR3 DNA: TGCAGCGTTTTGGACAGGGAGACCTCCTACGAGCAGTACTTC; V gene: TRBV29-1; D gene: TRBD1; clone size: NA; J gene: TRBJ2-7
CDR3 protein: CASSSSVTEQYF; CDR3 DNA: TGTGCCAGCAGTTCCTCCGTTACCGAGCAGTACTTC; V gene: TRBV6-5; D gene: NA; clone size: NA; J gene: TRBJ2-7
CDR3 protein: CASGPSTSGKQYF; CDR3 DNA: TGTGCCAGCGGCCCAAGTACTAGCGGGAAGCAGTACTTC; V gene: TRBV6-5; D gene: TRBD2; clone size: once; J gene: TRBJ2-7
CDR3 protein: CASSPDRGTGQETQYF; CDR3 DNA: TGTGCCAGCTCACCAGACAGGGGGACCGGCCAAGAGACCCAGTACTTC; V gene: TRBV18; D gene: TRBD1; clone size: NA; J gene: TRBJ2-5
CDR3 protein: CASSATGLGQPQHF; CDR3 DNA: TGTGCCAGCAGTGCGACAGGGTTAGGGCAGCCCCAGCATTTT; V gene: TRBV6-1; D gene: TRBD1; clone size: NA; J gene: TRBJ1-5
CDR3 protein: CASSLAGTGGAKDGYTF; CDR3 DNA: TGTGCCAGCAGCTTAGCGGGGACAGGGGGCGCCAAGGATGGCTACACCTTC; V gene: TRBV11-2; D gene: TRBD1; clone size: NA; J gene: TRBJ1-2
CDR3 protein: CASERETGEKLFF; CDR3 DNA: TGTGCCAGCGAGAGGGAGACCGGCGAAAAACTGTTTTTT; V gene: TRBV25-1; D gene: NA; clone size: NA; J gene: TRBJ1-4
CDR3 protein: CASSPTGGAAYEQYF; CDR3 DNA: TGTGCCAGCAGTCCTACAGGGGGCGCGGCCTACGAGCAGTACTTC; V gene: TRBV27; D gene: TRBD1; clone size: NA; J gene: TRBJ2-7
CDR3 protein: CASRPTGLAGYEQFF; CDR3 DNA: TGTGCCAGCAGACCAACTGGACTAGCGGGGTATGAGCAGTTCTTC; V gene: TRBV28; D gene: TRBD2; clone size: NA; J gene: TRBJ2-1
CDR3 protein: CASSPGQVESPLHF; CDR3 DNA: TGCGCCAGCAGCCCCGGACAGGTGGAGTCACCCCTCCACTTT; V gene: TRBV4-1; D gene: TRBD1; clone size: NA; J gene: TRBJ1-6
CDR3 protein: CATSPGGPYEQYF; CDR3 DNA: TGTGCCACCAGCCCGGGGGGGCCCTACGAGCAGTACTTC; V gene: TRBV15; D gene: TRBD2; clone size: NA; J gene: TRBJ2-7
CDR3 protein: CASSLTRDPGELFF; CDR3 DNA: TGTGCCAGCAGCTTGACCCGGGACCCCGGGGAGCTGTTTTTT; V gene: TRBV5-4; D gene: NA; clone size: NA; J gene: TRBJ2-2
CDR3 protein: CASSLGHSYEQYF; CDR3 DNA: TGCGCCAGCAGCTTGGGGCACTCCTACGAGCAGTACTTC; V gene: TRBV5-1; D gene: NA; clone size: NA; J gene: TRBJ2-7
CDR3 protein: CASSFGGGNSYEQYF; CDR3 DNA: TGTGCCAGCAGCTTCGGCGGAGGGAACTCCTACGAGCAGTACTTC; V gene: TRBV7-9; D gene: NA; clone size: NA; J gene: TRBJ2-7
CDR3 protein: CASGNRAHTEAFF; CDR3 DNA: TGTGCCAGTGGTAACAGGGCCCACACTGAAGCTTTCTTT; V gene: TRBV19; D gene: NA; clone size: NA; J gene: TRBJ1-1
CDR3 protein: CASSLALVGGTSYEQYF; CDR3 DNA: TGTGCCAGCAGCTTAGCGCTTGTCGGGGGGACATCCTACGAGCAGTACTTC; V gene: TRBV7-2; D gene: NA; clone size: once; J gene: TRBJ2-7
CDR3 protein: CASSPTGGAPQHF; CDR3 DNA: TGTGCCAGCAGCCCAACAGGGGGGGCACCCCAGCATTTT; V gene: TRBV14; D gene: TRBD1; clone size: NA; J gene: TRBJ1-5
CDR3 protein: CASSDPGTSPPDTQYF; CDR3 DNA: TGTGCCAGCAGTGACCCCGGGACTAGCCCCCCAGATACGCAGTATTTT; V gene: TRBV25-1; D gene: TRBD2; clone size: NA; J gene: TRBJ2-3
CDR3 protein: CASSLALGGLGYTF; CDR3 DNA: TGTGCCAGCAGCTTGGCTCTCGGTGGATTGGGCTACACCTTC; V gene: TRBV4-2; D gene: NA; clone size: NA; J gene: TRBJ1-2
CDR3 protein: CASSYPTGELFF; CDR3 DNA: TGTGCCAGCAGCTACCCCACCGGGGAGCTGTTTTTT; V gene: TRBV7-8; D gene: NA; clone size: NA; J gene: TRBJ2-2
CDR3 protein: CASSGGLAGLQETQYF; CDR3 DNA: TGTGCCAGCAGTGGGGGACTAGCGGGCTTACAAGAGACCCAGTACTTC; V gene: TRBV6-1; D gene: TRBD2; clone size: once; J gene: TRBJ2-5
CDR3 protein: CASSLSGELFF; CDR3 DNA: TGTGCCAGCAGTCTGAGTGGGGAGCTGTTTTTT; V gene: TRBV2; D gene: NA; clone size: NA; J gene: TRBJ2-2
CDR3 protein: CASSFSGGGTNEQYF; CDR3 DNA: TGTGCCAGCAGCTTTAGCGGGGGGGGGACGAACGAGCAGTACTTC; V gene: TRBV11-2; D gene: TRBD2; clone size: NA; J gene: TRBJ2-7
CDR3 protein: CASTETSGTNEQFF; CDR3 DNA: TGTGCCAGTACGGAGACTAGCGGGACCAATGAGCAGTTCTTC; V gene: TRBV19; D gene: TRBD2; clone size: NA; J gene: TRBJ2-1
CDR3 protein: CASSRQGPEQYF; CDR3 DNA: TGTGCCAGCAGTAGACAGGGTCCCGAGCAGTACTTC; V gene: TRBV28; D gene: TRBD1; clone size: NA; J gene: TRBJ2-7
CDR3 protein: CASSQQGGDQPQHF; CDR3 DNA: TGTGCCAGCAGTCAACAGGGGGGTGATCAGCCCCAGCATTTT; V gene: TRBV27; D gene: TRBD1; clone size: few; J gene: TRBJ1-5
CDR3 protein: CASSYQGHYEQYF; CDR3 DNA: TGTGCCAGCAGTTACCAGGGCCACTACGAGCAGTACTTC; V gene: TRBV6-5; D gene: NA; clone size: NA; J gene: TRBJ2-7
CDR3 protein: CASSFGQGNTEAFF; CDR3 DNA: TGCGCCAGCAGCTTTGGACAGGGGAACACTGAAGCTTTCTTT; V gene: TRBV5-1; D gene: TRBD1; clone size: NA; J gene: TRBJ1-1
CDR3 protein: CASSSGTDYNEKLFF; CDR3 DNA: TGTGCCAGCAGTTCCGGGACAGATTACAATGAAAAACTGTTTTTT; V gene: TRBV6-5; D gene: TRBD1; clone size: NA; J gene: TRBJ1-4
CDR3 protein: CASSERAGGDTEAFF; CDR3 DNA: TGCGCCAGCAGTGAACGGGCAGGGGGTGATACTGAAGCTTTCTTT; V gene: TRBV10-1; D gene: TRBD1; clone size: NA; J gene: TRBJ1-1
CDR3 protein: CASSQGGGRGYGYTF; CDR3 DNA: TGCGCCAGCAGCCAAGGGGGGGGAAGGGGCTATGGCTACACCTTC; V gene: TRBV4-1; D gene: NA; clone size: NA; J gene: TRBJ1-2
CDR3 protein: CSVEDPGQVSNEQFF; CDR3 DNA: TGCAGCGTTGAAGATCCGGGACAGGTGAGCAATGAGCAGTTCTTC; V gene: TRBV29-1; D gene: TRBD1; clone size: NA; J gene: TRBJ2-1
CDR3 protein: CASTSGTSGRNEQFF; CDR3 DNA: TGTGCCAGCACCTCTGGGACTAGCGGGAGAAATGAGCAGTTCTTC; V gene: TRBV27; D gene: TRBD2; clone size: NA; J gene: TRBJ2-1
CDR3 protein: CASSLEVFMNTEAFF; CDR3 DNA: TGTGCCAGCAGCTTGGAGGTGTTTATGAACACTGAAGCTTTCTTT; V gene: TRBV5-6; D gene: NA; clone size: NA; J gene: TRBJ1-1
CDR3 protein: CASSQFGAGAGTEAFF; CDR3 DNA: TGTGCCAGCAGCCAGTTTGGGGCAGGGGCCGGCACTGAAGCTTTCTTT; V gene: TRBV14; D gene: NA; clone size: NA; J gene: TRBJ1-1
CDR3 protein: CASSLGQGYNEQFF; CDR3 DNA: TGCGCCAGCAGCTTGGGACAGGGATACAATGAGCAGTTCTTC; V gene: TRBV5-1; D gene: TRBD1; clone size: NA; J gene: TRBJ2-1
CDR3 protein: CASSILGDDHEQYF; CDR3 DNA: TGTGCCAGTAGTATTTTGGGGGATGACCACGAGCAGTACTTC; V gene: TRBV19; D gene: NA; clone size: NA; J gene: TRBJ2-7